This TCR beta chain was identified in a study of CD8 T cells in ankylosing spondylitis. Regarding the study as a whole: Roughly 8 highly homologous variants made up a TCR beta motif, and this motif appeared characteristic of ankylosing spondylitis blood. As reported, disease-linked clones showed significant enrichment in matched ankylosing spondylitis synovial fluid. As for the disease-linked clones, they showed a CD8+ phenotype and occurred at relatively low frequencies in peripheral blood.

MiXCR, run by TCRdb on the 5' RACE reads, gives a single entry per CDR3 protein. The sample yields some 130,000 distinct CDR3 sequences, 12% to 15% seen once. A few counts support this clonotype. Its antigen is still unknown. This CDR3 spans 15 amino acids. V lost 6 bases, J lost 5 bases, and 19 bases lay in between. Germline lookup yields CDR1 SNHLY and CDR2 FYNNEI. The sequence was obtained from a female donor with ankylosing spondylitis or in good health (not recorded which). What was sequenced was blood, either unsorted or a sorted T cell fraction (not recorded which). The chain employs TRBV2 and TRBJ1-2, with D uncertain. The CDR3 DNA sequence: TGTGCCAGCAGAGGTAATCCCGCCTCGCGGTATGGCTACACCTTC. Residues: CASRGNPASRYGYTF.